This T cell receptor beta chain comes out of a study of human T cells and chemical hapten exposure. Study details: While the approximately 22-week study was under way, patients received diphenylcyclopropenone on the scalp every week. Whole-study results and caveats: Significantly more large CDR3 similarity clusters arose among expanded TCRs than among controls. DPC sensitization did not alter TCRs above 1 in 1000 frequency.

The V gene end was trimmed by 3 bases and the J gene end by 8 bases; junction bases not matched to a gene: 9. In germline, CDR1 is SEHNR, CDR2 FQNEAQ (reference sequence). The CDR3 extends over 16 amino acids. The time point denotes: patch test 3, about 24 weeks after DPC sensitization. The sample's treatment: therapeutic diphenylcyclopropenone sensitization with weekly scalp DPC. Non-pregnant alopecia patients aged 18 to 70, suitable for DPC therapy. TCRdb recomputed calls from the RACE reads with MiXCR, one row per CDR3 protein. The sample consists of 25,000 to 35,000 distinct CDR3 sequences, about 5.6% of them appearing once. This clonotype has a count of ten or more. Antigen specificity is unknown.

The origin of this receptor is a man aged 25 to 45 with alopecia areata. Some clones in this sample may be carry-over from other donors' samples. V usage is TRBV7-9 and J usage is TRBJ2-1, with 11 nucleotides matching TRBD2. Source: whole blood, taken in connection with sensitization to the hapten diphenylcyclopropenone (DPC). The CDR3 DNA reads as TGTGCCAGCAGCTTCCCTAGCGGGAGGCCAGGGGATGAGCAGTTCTTC. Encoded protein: CASSFPSGRPGDEQFF.